Listed here are 13 T cell receptor beta chains from one sample, sequenced in a study of T cell changes during pregnancy in multiple sclerosis. The assay was immunoSEQ multiplex PCR, and TCRdb's table has in-frame clones only and misses some. Among about 40,000 clones, approximately 94% were seen once, and the ten largest hold 1.7%. The input for sequencing was peripheral blood, taken in the third trimester of pregnancy. These receptors all stem from a female donor with multiple sclerosis, enrolled in a pregnancy study.

The V and J genes are TRBV7-3 and TRBJ2-1; 7 positions match TRBD1. The CDR3 runs to 13 residues. The V gene's germline CDR1 is SGHTA and CDR2 FQGTGA. With V trimmed by 6 bases and J by 4 bases, 3 bases remained unmatched. CDR3 residues: CASSRDSYNEQFF. Written as DNA, the CDR3 is TGTGCCAGCAGTCGGGACAGTTACAATGAGCAGTTCTTC.

The chain links TRBV7-9 to TRBJ2-1; the match to TRBD2 covers 16 bases. The CDR3 covers 14 residues. Trimming removed 5 bases from V and 13 bases from J; junction bases left unmatched: 5. Germline V gives CDR1 SEHNR, CDR2 FQNEAQ (reference sequence). The CDR3 here is CASSGGTSGGAQFF. CDR3 DNA: TGTGCCAGCAGCGGGGGGACTAGCGGGGGGGCCCAGTTCTTC.

V gene TRBV12-5 combines with J gene TRBJ2-2, with 7 bases lining up with TRBD1. This CDR3 has 17 residues. With 5 bases clipped from V and 4 bases from J, the junction kept 13 bases outside the gene matches. The germline gives CDR1 LGHNT, CDR2 FRNRAP. This CDR3 reads CASGPPDRVISTGELFF. The CDR3 bases are TGTGCTAGTGGTCCCCCAGACAGGGTGATAAGCACCGGGGAGCTGTTTTTT.

This clone appeared a single time. The rearrangement uses TRBV7-3 and TRBJ2-3; tentatively, D is TRBD1 (5 bases). V dropped 4 bases and J dropped 1 base, with 6 bases sitting between them. This CDR3 is 13 amino acids long. From germline, CDR1 is SGHTA and CDR2 FQGTGA. CDR3 amino acids: CASSSRGTDTQYF. CDR3 DNA: TGTGCCAGCAGCTCCAGGGGCACAGATACGCAGTATTTT. Based on the CDR3 plus reference TRBV7-3 and TRBJ2-3, the full variable domain is GAGVSQTPSNKVTEKGKYVELRCDPISGHTALYWYRQSLGQGPEFLIYFQGTGAADDSGLPNDRFFAVRPEGSVSTLKIQRTERGDSAVYLCASSSRGTDTQYFGPGTRLTVL.

The chain uses TRBV6-5 and TRBJ2-5, with D unresolved. This CDR3 spans 13 amino acids. Germline V gene lookup returns CDR1 MNHEY and CDR2 SVGAGI. Trimming stripped 6 bases from V and 7 bases from J, with 15 bases between. CDR3 coding DNA: TGTGCCAGCAGCCAGGATCGCGTAGGGACCCAGTACTTC. Translated, it gives CASSQDRVGTQYF.

This CDR3 is CASSRQGYEQYF. In nucleotides, the CDR3 is TGTGCCAGCTCTCGACAGGGTTACGAGCAGTACTTC. V gene TRBV18 combines with J gene TRBJ2-7, with 7 positions matching TRBD1. Germline loops: CDR1 KGHSH, CDR2 LQKENI. The CDR3 is 12 residues long. Trimming removed 6 bases from V and 4 bases from J; junction bases left unmatched: 3.

The genes are TRBV28 and TRBJ1-6; D might be TRBD1 (5 bases). Germline assignment: CDR1 MDHEN and CDR2 SYDVKM. The germline V and J ends were trimmed by 3 bases and 1 base, with 7 bases remaining between them. This CDR3 spans 15 amino acids. CDR3 bases: TGTGCCAGCAGTTTGGGACTGTCCTATAATTCACCCCTCCACTTT. It translates to CASSLGLSYNSPLHF.

This chain joins TRBV7-2 and TRBJ2-5; weak D call: TRBD2 (6 bases). V was clipped by 5 bases and J by 4 bases, with 11 bases between them. CDR1 SGHTA and CDR2 FQGNSA come from the germline V gene. This CDR3 has 13 amino acids. This CDR3 reads CASSPVGGETQYF. CDR3 DNA: TGTGCCAGCAGCCCCGTCGGGGGAGAGACCCAGTACTTC.

V usage is TRBV28 and J usage is TRBJ1-6; 7 bases are shared with TRBD1. CDR1 is MDHEN, CDR2 SYDVKM, per germline. The CDR3 runs 18 residues. Trimming cost V 2 bases and J 7 bases; bases outside gene matches: 14. The CDR3 sequence: CASSLEYGAGGRNSPLHF. As DNA, the CDR3 is TGTGCCAGCAGTTTAGAATACGGGGCAGGGGGGAGGAATTCACCCCTCCACTTT.

This sequence joins TRBV10-2 and TRBJ2-7; 10 bases are shared with TRBD2. Germline loops: CDR1 WSHSY, CDR2 SAAADI. The V and J ends lost 5 bases and 7 bases, in that order; junction bases with no gene match: 11. The CDR3 is 15 amino acids. The CDR3 DNA reads TGCGCCAGCAGTCTCGGACTAGCGGAGGTCTGGGAGCAGTACTTC. Its protein product is CASSLGLAEVWEQYF.

This clone turned up a few times. Sequence at one end of the junction differs from germline and may be a read error. The chain couples TRBV2 to TRBJ1-6; 12 bases are a match to TRBD1. The CDR3 loop spans 12 amino acids. Germline CDR1 reads SNHLY; CDR2 reads FYNNEI. The CDR3 region is CASREPGQGAKF. CDR3 in DNA: TGTGCCAGCAGAGAGCCGGGACAGGGGGCGAAGTTT.

The chain employs TRBV9 and TRBJ2-3; the match to TRBD2 covers 14 bases. The ends lost 4 bases at V and 1 base at J; junction bases unmatched: 14. Germline CDR1 and CDR2: SGDLS and YYNGEE. This CDR3 has 20 amino acids. The DNA for the CDR3 is TGTGCCAGCAGCCCGGGGACTAGCGGGAGTTTGATCGAACGCACAGATACGCAGTATTTT. Translation gives CASSPGTSGSLIERTDTQYF.

In its sample, this clone was seen once. The rearrangement uses TRBV2 and TRBJ2-6, with 8 bases fitting TRBD2. The CDR3 is 17 residues long. The trim removed 3 bases at V and 2 bases at J, leaving 6 bases unmatched. Germline lookup yields CDR1 SNHLY and CDR2 FYNNEI. The CDR3 region has the DNA TGTGCCAGCAGTGACCAGCGGGAGCTGGCTGGGGCCAACGTCCTGACTTTC. Protein sequence: CASSDQRELAGANVLTF. The complete variable domain, with remaining parts taken from reference TRBV2 and TRBJ2-6, reads EPEVTQTPSHQVTQMGQEVILRCVPISNHLYFYWYRQILGQKVEFLVSFYNNEISEKSEIFDDQFSVERPDGSNFTLKIRSTKLEDSAMYFCASSDQRELAGANVLTFGAGSRLTVL.